A single sample is the source of the 13 T cell receptor beta chains below, sequenced in a study of siplizumab effects on memory and regulatory T cells. Method: immunoSEQ multiplex PCR; TCRdb's copy keeps in-frame clones and lacks some. Here the sample spans around 61,000 clones, just over 95% being singletons. Sequenced: naive CD8+ T cells sorted from blood. These receptors all come from a human donor in good health.

The chain employs TRBV30 and TRBJ1-1, with a possible D match to TRBD1 (6 bases). Germline V gives CDR1 GTSNPN, CDR2 SVGIG (reference sequence). The CDR3 length is 11 residues. V lost 3 bases and J 10 bases, leaving 12 bases between the germline ends. CDR3 coding DNA: TGTGCCTGGAGGGGGCAGGGGCTAGCTTTCTTT. Amino acids: CAWRGQGLAFF.

The rearrangement joins TRBV21-1 to TRBJ2-7; the DNA was not used to check the table's D call, TRBD1. TRBV21-1 is flagged as a pseudogene. CDR3 length: 14 amino acids. For the CDR3, the DNA is TGTGCCAGCAGCCCCAGACAGGGATCCTACGAGCAGTACTTC. Its translation is CASSPRQGSYEQYF.

The chain combines TRBV2 with TRBJ2-5, with D tentatively TRBD1 (5 bases). CDR3 length equals 14 residues. Germline values: CDR1 SNHLY, CDR2 FYNNEI. V dropped 4 bases and J dropped 1 base, with 10 bases sitting between them. CDR3 sequence reads: CASSGRGIQETQYF. In DNA, the CDR3 is TGTGCCAGCAGTGGAAGGGGAATCCAAGAGACCCAGTACTTC.

The V gene is TRBV6-1, the J gene TRBJ2-7; TRBD1 aligns across 7 bases. Germline CDR1 reads MNHNS; CDR2 reads SASEGT. The CDR3 runs 14 residues. After removal of 6 bases from V and 0 bases from J, the junction contained 5 bases not matched to a gene. This CDR3 reads CASRTGPSSYEQYF. In nucleotides, the CDR3 is TGTGCCAGCAGGACAGGGCCTAGCTCCTACGAGCAGTACTTC.

The chain has TRBV7-9 and TRBJ2-2; 13 nucleotides agree with TRBD2. The CDR3 runs 18 residues. J was trimmed by 6 bases and V by 5 bases; bases with no gene match: 12. The germline gives CDR1 SEHNR, CDR2 FQNEAQ (reference sequence). CDR3 nucleotides: TGTGCCAGCAGCCCAGGACTAGCGGGAGTTGTCGGCGCCGGGGAGCTGTTTTTT. It translates to CASSPGLAGVVGAGELFF.

The chain joins TRBV28 to TRBJ2-3; D might be TRBD1 or TRBD2, each matching 6 bases. Deletions cut 3 bases from V and 6 bases from J, with 10 bases between. CDR3 length: 13 residues. The V gene's germline CDR1 is MDHEN and CDR2 SYDVKM. The CDR3 DNA reads TGTGCCAGCAGTTTCGGGGGCGCGGATACGCAGTATTTT. Amino acids: CASSFGGADTQYF.

The chain employs TRBV29-1 and TRBJ1-1; D might be TRBD1 (6 bases). V was shortened by 4 bases and J by 4 bases, with 19 bases between the two germline ends. The germline V gene has CDR1 SQVTM and CDR2 ANQGSEA. CDR3 length: 15 residues. The CDR3 DNA sequence: TGCAGCGTTGTGCCGACCCCAGGGGCGATCACTGAAGCTTTCTTT. It is translated as CSVVPTPGAITEAFF.

The chain carries TRBV29-1 and TRBJ2-1; maybe TRBD2 (5 bases). The CDR3 runs to 13 residues. Trimming took 0 bases from V and 7 from J, leaving 10 bases between them. Germline V lookup: CDR1 SQVTM, CDR2 ANQGSEA. The CDR3 here is CSVEERVGNEQFF. The CDR3 coding sequence is TGCAGCGTTGAAGAGCGGGTAGGGAATGAGCAGTTCTTC.

The chain employs TRBV27 and TRBJ2-2, with 9 positions matching TRBD2. With V trimmed by 4 bases and J by 6 bases, 9 bases remained unmatched. The CDR3 runs to 16 residues. The germline V gene encodes CDR1 MNHEY and CDR2 SMNVEV (reference sequence). The CDR3 sequence: CASSSPIAGESGELFF. DNA of the CDR3: TGTGCCAGCAGTTCCCCAATAGCGGGAGAGTCCGGGGAGCTGTTTTTT.

The V gene is TRBV9, the J gene TRBJ2-1; no reliable D call. Germline loops: CDR1 SGDLS, CDR2 YYNGEE. V was shortened by 0 bases and J by 9 bases, with 7 bases between the two germline ends. CDR3 length: 12 amino acids. CDR3 region: CASSVERGEQFF. In DNA, the CDR3 is TGTGCCAGCAGCGTAGAGAGAGGTGAGCAGTTCTTC. The full variable domain, completed using reference TRBV9 and TRBJ2-1, is DSGVTQTPKHLITATGQRVTLRCSPRSGDLSVYWYQQSLDQGLQFLIQYYNGEERAKGNILERFSAQQFPDLHSELNLSSLELGDSALYFCASSVERGEQFFGPGTRLTVL.

V and J are TRBV19 and TRBJ2-1, with 9 bases matching TRBD2. The V and J ends lost 0 bases and 4 bases, in that order; junction bases with no gene match: 7. CDR3 size: 17 residues. Germline V gene lookup returns CDR1 LNHDA and CDR2 SQIVND (reference sequence). CDR3 coding DNA: TGTGCCAGTAGTATAGATCTATTGACTAGCGGATACAATGAGCAGTTCTTC. Translating gives CASSIDLLTSGYNEQFF.

The gene calls are TRBV2 and TRBJ2-1; no definite D call. Trimming left V 10 bases short and J 7 bases short, with 11 bases between. The CDR3 totals 11 residues. CDR1 SNHLY and CDR2 FYNNEI come from the germline V gene. CDR3 residues: CATEGFNEQFF. The CDR3 DNA reads as TGTGCCACCGAAGGGTTTAATGAGCAGTTCTTC.

The chain links TRBV6-4 to TRBJ2-1; D remains ambiguous. The CDR3 is 13 residues long. Per the germline V gene, CDR1 is MRHNA and CDR2 is SNTAGT. The germline V and J ends were trimmed by 4 bases and 4 bases, with 8 bases remaining between them. CDR3 in DNA: TGTGCCAGCAGTGTTGCTTATTACAATGAGCAGTTCTTC. Amino acids: CASSVAYYNEQFF.